A single sample is the source of the 22 T cell receptor beta chains below, sequenced in a study of T cell changes during pregnancy in multiple sclerosis (dated by TCRdb to about 2019). Libraries were constructed by the immunoSEQ multiplex PCR assay. Drawn from immuneACCESS, this table holds only the in-frame rearrangements with V and J called that TCRdb kept. Clones are partly lost; checked studies trace under half to an unresolved V gene and leave the rest unexplained. In all, the sample holds 65,000 to 85,000 clones, and more than 80% of those were seen once. Over 0.8% of the sample is taken by the ten largest. Sequenced material: peripheral blood, taken in the first trimester of pregnancy. Every receptor here comes from a female donor in good health, enrolled as a control in a pregnancy study.

In its sample, this clone was seen a few times. CDR3 loop: CASSLGAKETQYF. The CDR3 DNA is TGTGCCAGCAGCTTAGGGGCCAAAGAGACCCAGTACTTC. The chain carries TRBV7-9 and TRBJ2-5; D unresolved. Trimming took 1 base from V and 3 from J, leaving 6 bases between them. The CDR3 is made up of 13 amino acids. In germline, CDR1 is SEHNR, CDR2 FQNEAQ (reference sequence).

The CDR3 bases are TGTGCCAGCAGCTTAGCCACAGGGTTGACTGGAAACACCATATATTTT. Its translation: CASSLATGLTGNTIYF. This rearrangement joins TRBV11-2 to TRBJ1-3, with a weak D call TRBD1 (6 bases). From germline, CDR1 is SGHAT and CDR2 FQNNGV. The CDR3 totals 16 residues. V gave up 1 base and J gave up 2 bases, with 12 bases separating them.

This clone was found once. The chain couples TRBV18 to TRBJ2-3; 10 nucleotides agree with TRBD2. V shed 5 bases and J 0 bases; nucleotides not matched to a gene: 8. Germline lookup yields CDR1 KGHSH and CDR2 LQKENI. The CDR3 loop spans 17 amino acids. CDR3 loop: CASSVSGTSVSTDTQYF. Written as DNA, the CDR3 is TGTGCCAGCTCAGTGTCCGGGACTAGCGTAAGCACAGATACGCAGTATTTT.

The rearrangement links TRBV7-2 to TRBJ2-7; TRBD2 agrees at 8 bases. This CDR3 region has 15 residues. Germline-derived CDR1 and CDR2 are SGHTA and FQGNSA. With V trimmed by 4 bases and J by 6 bases, 11 bases remained unmatched. The CDR3 region is CASSSGGGVGTEQYF. DNA of the CDR3: TGTGCCAGCAGCTCGGGGGGGGGCGTGGGAACCGAGCAGTACTTC.

The J gene is TRBJ1-5, the V gene TRBV5-1; maybe TRBD1 (6 bases). This CDR3 region has 15 residues. Germline loops: CDR1 SGHRS, CDR2 YFSETQ. With 5 bases removed from V and 0 bases from J, the gap between germline ends came to 12 bases. The CDR3 loop reads CASSPGDNSNQPQHF. In nucleotides, the CDR3 is TGCGCCAGCAGTCCTGGGGACAATAGCAATCAGCCCCAGCATTTT.

The chain carries TRBV27 and TRBJ1-6, with TRBD1 as a possible D gene (5 bases). The CDR3 contains 14 residues. CDR1 is MNHEY and CDR2 is SMNVEV in the germline V gene (reference sequence). The germline V and J ends were trimmed by 5 bases and 9 bases, with 14 bases remaining between them. The CDR3 sequence is CASSTGTGGSPLHF. CDR3 DNA: TGTGCCAGCAGTACGGGGACGGGAGGTTCACCCCTCCACTTT.

This clone came up once. This chain links TRBV7-9 with TRBJ2-5; TRBD1 agrees at 11 bases. V lost 6 bases to trimming and J lost 4 bases; unmatched junction nucleotides: 7. This CDR3 is 15 amino acids long. CDR1 is SEHNR and CDR2 is FQNEAQ in the germline V gene (reference sequence). CDR3 nucleotides: TGTGCCAGCAGATTGGGACAGGGGGAGTTAGAGACCCAGTACTTC. Translated: CASRLGQGELETQYF. The entire variable domain, with the rest obtained from reference TRBV7-9 and TRBJ2-5, is as follows: DTGVSQNPRHKITKRGQNVTFRCDPISEHNRLYWYRQTLGQGPEFLTYFQNEAQLEKSRLLSDRFSAERPKGSFSTLEIQRTEQGDSAMYLCASRLGQGELETQYFGPGTRLLVL.

The rearrangement links TRBV15 to TRBJ2-3; possibly TRBD2 for D (5 bases). The germline V gene has CDR1 LNHNV and CDR2 YYDKDF (reference sequence). V lost 8 bases, J lost 4 bases, and 19 bases lay in between. The CDR3 sequence is 15 residues long. CDR3 amino acids: CATWPGGSLADTQYF. The CDR3 DNA reads TGTGCCACCTGGCCTGGAGGTAGCTTGGCAGATACGCAGTATTTT.

This clone was seen just once. This chain connects TRBV7-2 to TRBJ2-1, with 8 bases lining up with TRBD2. V was pared by 1 base and J by 6 bases, with 17 bases of the junction left unmatched. In germline, CDR1 is SGHTA, CDR2 FQGNSA. This CDR3 is 19 amino acids long. CDR3 residues: CASSLGVALLGLVGNEQFF. In DNA, the CDR3 is TGTGCCAGCAGCTTAGGGGTTGCTCTACTGGGACTAGTCGGCAATGAGCAGTTCTTC.

This clone was counted a few times. J is TRBJ2-7 and V is TRBV18; the match to TRBD1 covers 10 bases. Germline V gene data show CDR1 as KGHSH and CDR2 as LQKENI. J lost 1 base, V lost 6 bases, and 6 bases had no gene match. CDR3 size: 15 residues. The CDR3 loop reads CASSGRQGASYEQYF. CDR3 nucleotides: TGTGCCAGCTCTGGGCGACAGGGGGCTTCCTACGAGCAGTACTTC.

The V call is TRBV6-5, the J call TRBJ1-2; 7 positions match TRBD1. The V and J ends lost 2 bases and 3 bases, in that order; junction bases with no gene match: 6. CDR3 length equals 15 residues. Germline lookup yields CDR1 MNHEY and CDR2 SVGAGI. CDR3 sequence: CASSYDLRGDYGYTF. Written as DNA, the CDR3 is TGTGCCAGCAGTTACGACCTCAGGGGGGACTATGGCTACACCTTC.

The V and J genes are TRBV19 and TRBJ2-2, with D possibly TRBD2 on 5 matching bases. CDR3 length equals 14 residues. The V and J ends lost 7 bases and 6 bases respectively, with 15 bases between them. CDR1 and CDR2 (germline): LNHDA, SQIVND (reference sequence). For the CDR3, the DNA is TGTGCCAGTAATAAGGCTAGCTCGGCCGGGGAGCTGTTTTTT. It yields the protein CASNKASSAGELFF.

V gene TRBV27 combines with J gene TRBJ2-4; 9 nucleotides line up with TRBD2. The CDR3 loop spans 17 amino acids. CDR1 and CDR2 from the germline V gene are MNHEY and SMNVEV (reference sequence). The V and J ends lost 4 bases and 2 bases, in that order; junction bases with no gene match: 9. This CDR3 reads CASSSATSGAPKNIQYF. In DNA, the CDR3 is TGTGCCAGCAGTTCTGCGACTAGCGGAGCCCCCAAAAACATTCAGTACTTC.

This chain joins TRBV9 and TRBJ1-1, with a possible D match to TRBD1 (5 bases). The V gene lost 2 bases and the J gene lost 0 bases, with 8 bases spanning the gap. The length of the CDR3 is 14 residues. Germline loops: CDR1 SGDLS, CDR2 YYNGEE. The CDR3 sequence: CASSVRTLNTEAFF. The CDR3 DNA sequence: TGTGCCAGCAGCGTCCGGACATTGAACACTGAAGCTTTCTTT.

The V and J genes are TRBV4-1 and TRBJ1-5, with D possibly matching TRBD1 (6 bases). V lost 6 bases to trimming and J lost 5 bases, with 11 bases between them. Germline CDR1 is MGHRA and CDR2 is YSYEKL. The CDR3 consists of 13 residues. The CDR3 region is CASRGGLDQPQHF. The DNA of the CDR3 is TGCGCCAGCAGAGGGGGATTGGATCAGCCCCAGCATTTT.

The rearrangement links TRBV7-9 to TRBJ2-1; 9 bases line up with TRBD2. V trimming: 5 bases; J trimming: 8 bases; junction bases outside the gene matches: 10. The CDR3 is made up of 15 amino acids. Germline CDR1 is SEHNR and CDR2 is FQNEAQ (reference sequence). The CDR3 spells CASSAGGGGKDEQFF. Written as DNA, the CDR3 is TGTGCCAGCAGCGCGGGAGGGGGGGGAAAGGATGAGCAGTTCTTC.

The chain joins TRBV18 to TRBJ1-1, with 12 bases identical to TRBD1. V shed 4 bases, J shed 5 bases, and the junction held 11 bases outside the gene matches. The CDR3 sequence is 17 residues long. Germline values: CDR1 KGHSH, CDR2 LQKENI. For the CDR3, the DNA is TGTGCCAGCTCACGACAGCCAGGGACAGGGGGCGTTACTGAAGCTTTCTTT. As protein: CASSRQPGTGGVTEAFF.

The chain employs TRBV6-5 and TRBJ2-7; 9 positions agree with TRBD1. This CDR3 comprises 14 residues. Germline V gene sequence: CDR1 MNHEY, CDR2 SVGAGI. In DNA, the CDR3 is TGTGCTACAAGAGGGAGACAGGGGGCCTACGAGCAGTACTTC. Its protein product is CATRGRQGAYEQYF.

This chain joins TRBV29-1 and TRBJ1-1; possible D gene TRBD1, 5 bases. Germline V lookup: CDR1 SQVTM, CDR2 ANQGSEA. The ends were cut back, 4 bases at V and 2 bases at J, with 14 bases in the middle. This CDR3 contains 14 residues. CDR3 sequence reads: CSVVGPIPNTEAFF. CDR3 coding DNA: TGCAGCGTTGTGGGGCCAATCCCTAACACTGAAGCTTTCTTT.

This chain uses TRBV15 with TRBJ1-5; D is undetermined. The CDR3 sequence is 17 residues long. From germline, CDR1 is LNHNV and CDR2 YYDKDF (reference sequence). Trimming removed 1 base at V and 6 bases at J, with 19 bases between. The CDR3 loop is CATSRGGVQRASQPQHF. Written as DNA, the CDR3 is TGTGCCACCAGCAGAGGGGGAGTACAGAGGGCGAGTCAGCCCCAGCATTTT.

J is TRBJ2-7 and V is TRBV7-9; D ambiguous. The germline CDR1 and CDR2 sequences are SEHNR and FQNEAQ (reference sequence). Trimming took off 1 base at V and 3 bases at J, with 4 bases between the two ends. This CDR3 spans 12 amino acids. The CDR3 sequence: CASSLEYYEQYF. DNA for the CDR3: TGTGCCAGCAGCTTAGAATACTACGAGCAGTACTTC. Supplemented by reference TRBV7-9 and TRBJ2-7, the full variable domain reads DTGVSQNPRHKITKRGQNVTFRCDPISEHNRLYWYRQTLGQGPEFLTYFQNEAQLEKSRLLSDRFSAERPKGSFSTLEIQRTEQGDSAMYLCASSLEYYEQYFGPGTRLTVT.

The CDR3 is CAISDTGYSNQPQHF. The CDR3 DNA follows: TGTGCCATCAGTGACACAGGGTATAGCAATCAGCCCCAGCATTTT. The chain links TRBV10-3 to TRBJ1-5, with TRBD1 as a possible D gene (6 bases). There are 15 residues in the CDR3. V was pared by 3 bases and J by 0 bases, with 9 bases between. In germline, CDR1 is ENHRY, CDR2 SYGVKD.